This T cell receptor beta chain was retrieved from a study of identical twins (dated by TCRdb to the mid-2010s). At the level of the whole study: The study deep-sequenced TCR alpha and beta repertoires from monozygotic twins, unrelated adults of various ages and cord blood to test whether fetal clonotypes persist. To rule out contamination, replicate twin experiments were performed at different times with different library preparation protocols. General study outcomes and caveats: Excess twin sharing in beta out-of-frame sequences was weaker because fewer shared sequences lowered the signal-to-noise ratio. Compared with coincidental sharing between unrelated individuals, out-of-frame TCR alpha sequences shared between twins showed an excess of sequences with low generation probability. In monozygotic twins, recombination models systematically underestimated out-of-frame TCR alpha sharing, but the models matched the sharing seen between unrelated individuals. Because the same donors could not be followed over many years, the conclusions relied on cross-sectional statistical analysis. Abundant cord blood beta clonotypes had fewer insertions, young adult naive repertoires showed a similar but weaker trend, and memory repertoires showed no such trend. Zero-insertion analyses could be partly confounded by invariant T cells such as MAIT and iNKT, though diverse VJ usage argued against such confounding for most clonotypes.

Every donor was a healthy Caucasian. The twin cohort consisted of three pairs of female monozygotic twins, all aged about 18 to 29 years. RNA for TCR libraries was isolated from peripheral blood mononuclear cells. Worth noting for this clonotype: What antigen it recognizes has not been identified. No base qualities exist here, and no much larger clone lies one base off it.

V lost 6 bases and J lost 1 base; the stretch between them is 10 bases long. The CDR3 holds 14 amino acids from the cysteine to the phenylalanine. Of the read, only the CDR3 DNA is kept; its 42 bases are in frame from base 1. The library was generated by 5' RACE. Data came from an Illumina HiSeq 2000. A universal primer binding site was introduced by template switching, and a unique molecular identifier was present in the final cDNA, enabling accurate counting of TCR cDNA molecules. Specific primers in the conserved constant-segment region were used to synthesize first-strand cDNA for TCR alpha and beta chains. To control for contamination, every cDNA library carried two barcodes: a SMART-Mk sample barcode plus Illumina barcodes. TruSeq adapter sequences along with Illumina sample barcodes were introduced in two successive PCR steps. TCR alpha and beta cDNA libraries were sequenced on the Illumina HiSeq platform with custom primers. In the paper's pipeline: MiGEC was used to process raw reads and extract unique molecular identifiers, and MiXCR was used to find CDR3 positions. Recombination models were inferred per individual with the repgenHMM and IGoR tools using an EM algorithm. The tcR package in R was used for shared clonotype analysis, with sharing normalized by the product of cloneset sizes. To study raw recombination without the effects of thymic and clonal selection, out-of-frame nonproductive sequences were analyzed. The raw public reads went through TCRdb reprocessing: fastp at Q25, MiXCR clone calling, in-frame beta chains kept. Rows matching on CDR3 protein sequence are summarized as one entry with the most common DNA and genes. These V and J calls rely on TCRdb rather than the paper's analysis. The sample records roughly 750,000 distinct CDR3 sequences, 21% of which are singletons. The ten largest make up 4.3% of the sample.

Separately, the same data were catalogued under a study of T cells expressing NK-cell markers. As the second publication notes: TCR beta-chain repertoires were profiled in sorted CD3+CD56+NKG2C+, CD3+CD56+NKG2C- and CD3+CD56-NKG2C+ T-cell subsets from several donors. Of the eight sequenced donors, seven were found to be HCMV-seropositive and one was found to be HCMV-seronegative. To restrict sorting to alphabetaTCR-expressing T cells, an anti-gammadeltaTCR antibody was added in several experiments. In more than five donors, the dominant CD3+CD56+NKG2C+ clonotypes were found to rank among the top 10 CD8+ clonotypes and to make up about 1.0-7.5% of CD8+ T cells. Those dominant clonotypes were again the most abundant among CD3+CD56-NKG2C+ cells in a handful of donors, at about 25-65%. Whether the expanded NKG2C-expressing T cell clones were specific for HCMV antigens remained unclear. The study sequenced eight donors, all healthy volunteers chosen at random: three men and five women. To determine HCMV serostatus, a commercial ELISA kit was used to detect HCMV-specific IgG in serum. For roughly 6 donors, bulk peripheral blood T-cell repertoires were additionally sequenced from unsorted PBMC. MIGEC was used to demultiplex reads and group the reads by UMI, and MiTCR was used to assemble and quantify clonotypes. Only TCR cDNA sequences supported by at least two reads were kept to exclude erroneous sequences. The tcR package was used for downstream repertoire analysis, with clonotypes matched between fractions based on CDR3 nucleotide sequence plus V segment. Antigen specificity was annotated against VDJdb with VDJmatch, allowing one amino acid substitution in CDR3.

The rearranged segments are TRBV12-3 or TRBV12-4 and TRBJ2-4, with the D gene uncertain. The sample comprised PBMCs. The clonotype comes from a woman aged 18-29 years in good health. The CDR3 region has the sequence CASSSPPAKNIQYF. The DNA sequence reads TGTGCCAGCAGCAGCCCACCGGCCAAAAACATTCAGTACTTC.